These T cell receptor beta chains were read from a single sample in a study of cytomegalovirus exposure and HLA in healthy donors. Repertoires were generated with immunoSEQ multiplex PCR, while TCRdb's copy carries only in-frame clones and drops some. The sample yields 200,000 or so clones, approximately 70% seen once. The sequencing sample was made of PBMCs. The receptors originated from a middle-aged man in good health and CMV-seropositive. The CDR3 runs from the conserved cysteine through the conserved F or W. The D gene is left open where the match is weak. Only some rows state a clone size, as once, few, many or a class for expanded clones.

NA TRBJ2-3 TRBV7-7 NA TGTGCCAGCAGCTTAGGACTAGACCGCACAGATACGCAGTATTTT CASSLGLDRTDTQYF
NA TRBJ2-5 TRBV7-8 few TGTGCCAGCAGCTTAGAAGCCCACCAAGAGACCCAGTACTTC CASSLEAHQETQYF
NA TRBJ2-5 TRBV7-2 NA TGTGCCAGCAGCCGGGGGGCCCGGGAGACCCAGTACTTC CASSRGARETQYF
NA TRBJ1-2 TRBV6-1 NA TGTGCCAGCCGGACAGTTGGCACTAACTATGGCTACACCTTC CASRTVGTNYGYTF
TRBD2 TRBJ2-5 TRBV5-1 NA TGCGCCAGCAGCTGGGGACTAGCGGGGGGCGGCGGAGAGACCCAGTACTTC CASSWGLAGGGGETQYF
NA TRBJ2-3 TRBV7-9 NA TGTGCCAGCAGCTTAGGGGCGGGCGGCGCCTTCACAGATACGCAGTATTTT CASSLGAGGAFTDTQYF
TRBD1 TRBJ1-2 TRBV2 NA TGTGCCAGCAGGGAAGGACAGGGTCTTTATGGCTACACCTTC CASREGQGLYGYTF
NA TRBJ1-6 TRBV18 NA TGTGCCAGCTCAAATGGACAGCCTAATTCACCCCTCCACTTT CASSNGQPNSPLHF
NA TRBJ1-1 TRBV6-5 NA TGTGCCAGCAGCCGACAGCTGAACACTGAAGCTTTCTTT CASSRQLNTEAFF
NA TRBJ1-6 TRBV27 NA TGTGCCAGCAGTATTCTGGGGGGAAATTCACCCCTCCACTTT CASSILGGNSPLHF
TRBD1 TRBJ1-1 TRBV28 NA TGTGCCAGCAGCCGGGGACAGGGGATCAGTGAAGCTTTCTTT CASSRGQGISEAFF
NA TRBJ1-4 TRBV15 NA TGTGCCACCAGCAGACAGTCGACAACTAATGAAAAACTGTTTTTT CATSRQSTTNEKLFF
TRBD2 TRBJ2-1 TRBV7-2 few TGTGCCAGCAGCTCTCTAGCGGGGCGCTCCTACAATGAGCAGTTCTTC CASSSLAGRSYNEQFF
TRBD1 TRBJ2-7 TRBV7-9 NA TGTGCCAGCAGCTCCGGGGGACAGGGCTACGAGCAGTACTTC CASSSGGQGYEQYF
NA TRBJ1-6 TRBV2 NA TGTGCCAGCAGTTTACAGGGCTATAATTCACCCCTCCACTTT CASSLQGYNSPLHF
NA TRBJ2-7 TRBV28 few TGTGCCAGCAGTCTTCGGGGGGCCTCCTACGAGCAGTACTTC CASSLRGASYEQYF